This T cell receptor beta chain emerged from a study of T cell responses to AZD1222 COVID-19 vaccine (dated by TCRdb to the early 2020s). Describing the broader study: A total of just over 230 trial participants underwent TCR sequencing, of whom 207 had received two doses of AZD1222 and some 26 had received two doses of the MenACWY control vaccine. Trial participants were enrolled into age subgroups of 18-55, 56-69 and 70-plus years, which contained about 150, 27 and 61 TCR-sequenced participants, respectively. On the study overall, not on this receptor specifically: Nearly half of unique spike-specific TCRs reportedly recognized epitopes outside regions mutated in the B.1.351 and B.1.1.7 variants. Conclusions about previously exposed vaccinees are limited, since just six or seven AZD1222 recipients were seropositive for SARS-CoV-2 at baseline. Participants were mostly white British and included more females than males, and it was suggested by the authors that clonal diversity may have been underestimated. In the small 56-69-year group, the increase in depth fell short of significance, most likely because of low power. A significant rise in spike-specific TCR breadth and depth was observed after two AZD1222 doses relative to day 0 and relative to MenACWY recipients. CD4 TCRs associated with the vaccine covered the entire spike protein, and the dominant responses were in regions 160-218 and 743-854. Because no day 14 peak-response samples were available, the repertoires could be characterized only after the peak T cell response.

The CDR3 regions of human TCRbeta chains were analyzed by immunosequencing. The paper's processing steps were these. TCRs in the repertoires were compared against a reference library of SARS-CoV-2-specific TCRs that had been generated with the MIRA antigen-specificity platform. Breadth meant the fraction of unique TCRs that were SARS-CoV-2-associated, whereas depth meant the fraction of total T cells that were SARS-CoV-2-associated. Using the MIRA data, each spike-specific TCR was mapped to the spike region that the TCR reacts to and placed in a CD4 or CD8 class. Log10-transformed breadth and depth values were compared by one-way ANOVA with Sidak's multiple comparisons tests. As stored in TCRdb, this immuneACCESS dataset retains in-frame rearrangements with V and J assigned. A fraction of the clones does not appear; measured against another copy, unresolved V genes explain less than half of the discrepancy, and the remainder lacks a known reason. The DNA gave D and trimming, while V, J and clone size come from that table. The sample yields about 24,000 clones; 86% were counted once. More than 7.5% of the sample goes to the ten largest clones.

Ends trimmed: V by 5 bases, J by 1 base; bases unmatched to a gene: 5. Looking up the germline V gene yields CDR1 SGHVS and CDR2 FQNEAQ. The CDR3 sequence holds 15 residues, the cysteine and phenylalanine included. Of all the DNA, just the CDR3 is kept, 45 bases in frame from base 1. According to the study, the label for this sample's time point signals: about 28 days (+/-7) after the second vaccine dose. Because spike-specific TCR depth and breadth did not differ between the two schedules, AZD1222 recipients who got a second dose at roughly 4 weeks were pooled with those who got a second dose at roughly 12 weeks. Vaccinee samples came from UK trials COV001 and COV002, including a single-blind randomized controlled phase 2/3 trial of AZD1222 (ChAdOx1 nCoV-19) in healthy adults. For TCRbeta chain sequencing, PBMC samples were collected from trial participants at day 0 and at day 28 after the second dose.

Note on this clone: Its recognized antigen is unknown. One base away there is no much larger clone; base qualities are not given.

The chain links TRBV7-8 with TRBJ2-3, and 8 junctional nucleotides match TRBD2. This specimen consisted of peripheral blood, obtained 28 days after the second AZD1222 dose. The receptor's source is an adult who received the AZD1222 COVID-19 vaccine. The CDR3 has the sequence CASSPRGGRTDTQYF. At the DNA level, the sequence is TGTGCCAGCAGCCCCCGGGGGGGGCGCACAGATACGCAGTATTTT. Extended through the reference TRBV7-8 and TRBJ2-3 proteins, this CDR3 yields the full variable domain: GAGVSQSPRYKVAKRGQDVALRCDPISGHVSLFWYQQALGQGPEFLTYFQNEAQLDKSGLPSDRFFAERPEGSVSTLKIQRTQQEDSAVYLCASSPRGGRTDTQYFGPGTRLTVL.